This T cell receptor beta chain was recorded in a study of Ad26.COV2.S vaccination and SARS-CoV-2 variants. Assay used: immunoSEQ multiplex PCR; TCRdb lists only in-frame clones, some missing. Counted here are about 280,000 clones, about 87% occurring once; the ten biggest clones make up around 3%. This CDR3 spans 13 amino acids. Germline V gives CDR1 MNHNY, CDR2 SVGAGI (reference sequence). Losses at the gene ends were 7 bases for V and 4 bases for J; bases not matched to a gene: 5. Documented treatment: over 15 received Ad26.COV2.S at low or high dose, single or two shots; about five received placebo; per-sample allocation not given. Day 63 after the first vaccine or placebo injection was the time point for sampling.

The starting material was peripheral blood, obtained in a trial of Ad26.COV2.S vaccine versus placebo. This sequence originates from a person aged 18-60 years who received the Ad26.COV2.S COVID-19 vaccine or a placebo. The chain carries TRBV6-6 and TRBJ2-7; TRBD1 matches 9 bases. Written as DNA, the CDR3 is TGTGCCAGCATGGGGACAGGGAAATACGAGCAGTACTTC. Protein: CASMGTGKYEQYF.